This passage covers 32 T cell receptor beta chains from one sample sequenced in a study of shared clonotypes between healthy human individuals. Repertoires were generated with immunoSEQ multiplex PCR, while TCRdb's copy carries only in-frame clones and drops some. This table has 1.5 million to 1.9 million clones, approximately 98% appearing once. The sequenced sample consisted of naive CD4+ T cells sorted from blood. Specified subset: CD45RA+ positively selected. These receptors originate from a man aged 30 to 45 in good health.

V gene TRBV10-3 combines with J gene TRBJ2-5; no clear D gene. The germline V gene has CDR1 ENHRY and CDR2 SYGVKD. The V end was cut by 2 bases, the J end by 5 bases, with 9 bases between. CDR3 length equals 13 residues. The CDR3, as DNA: TGTGCCATCAGTGAGGCCTCTATGGAGACCCAGTACTTC. Amino acids: CAISEASMETQYF.

This chain links TRBV28 with TRBJ1-1; no clear D gene. Trimming took off 5 bases at V and 1 base at J, with 14 bases between the two ends. Germline V gives CDR1 MDHEN, CDR2 SYDVKM. The CDR3 is 15 amino acids. For the CDR3, the DNA is TGTGCCAGCAGTGCCTACGGGAAACCGAACACTGAAGCTTTCTTT. Translated: CASSAYGKPNTEAFF.

The CDR3 spells CASSPFRGGRNTDTQYF. CDR3 sequence (DNA): TGCGCCAGCAGCCCGTTTCGTGGGGGACGAAACACAGATACGCAGTATTTT. V usage is TRBV5-1 and J usage is TRBJ2-3; D may be TRBD1 or TRBD2 (5 bases each). V lost 4 bases and J lost 2, with 20 bases in between. Per the germline V gene, CDR1 is SGHRS and CDR2 is YFSETQ. This CDR3 comprises 17 residues.

The chain is built from TRBV5-1 and TRBJ2-1; 11 nucleotides match TRBD2. Germline assignment: CDR1 SGHRS and CDR2 YFSETQ. CDR3 length: 15 residues. V was pared by 4 bases and J by 10 bases, with 10 bases of the junction left unmatched. This chain's CDR3 is CASSALAGGSIEQFF. The DNA for the CDR3 is TGCGCCAGCAGCGCCCTAGCGGGAGGCTCCATAGAGCAGTTCTTC.

V and J are TRBV29-1 and TRBJ2-5; D not certain. This CDR3 is 13 amino acids long. The germline gives CDR1 SQVTM, CDR2 ANQGSEA. Trimming left V 7 bases short and J 1 base short, with 13 bases between. The CDR3 loop is CSGLTVSQETQYF. The CDR3 DNA is TGCAGCGGATTGACGGTCAGCCAAGAGACCCAGTACTTC.

V is TRBV6-1 and J is TRBJ2-7; D unclear. V was clipped by 10 bases and J by 8 bases, with 15 bases between them. Germline V gives CDR1 MNHNS, CDR2 SASEGT. CDR3 size: 11 residues. The CDR3 spells CATTTGSKQYF. CDR3 nucleotide sequence: TGTGCCACCACTACGGGCAGCAAGCAGTACTTC.

This clone was picked up one time. This chain uses TRBV4-3 with TRBJ2-2, with D tentatively TRBD2 (6 bases). Deletions cut 1 base from V and 3 bases from J, with 9 bases between. The CDR3 length is 15 residues. Germline CDR1 LGHNA, CDR2 YSLEER. In nucleotides, the CDR3 is TGCGCCAGCAGCCAAGTCCCGGGGGACACCGGGGAGCTGTTTTTT. Translated, it gives CASSQVPGDTGELFF.

This sequence joins TRBV9 and TRBJ2-3, with 8 positions matching TRBD2. This CDR3 region has 17 residues. The V segment lost 1 base and the J segment 5 bases; nucleotides outside the gene matches: 12. Germline V gene data show CDR1 as SGDLS and CDR2 as YYNGEE. The CDR3 loop is CASSVLSGAGARDTQYF. CDR3 in DNA: TGTGCCAGCAGCGTATTATCCGGAGCGGGAGCCCGAGATACGCAGTATTTT.

V is TRBV6-5 and J is TRBJ1-1; TRBD1 matches 8 bases. The V and J ends lost 7 bases and 1 base, in that order; junction bases with no gene match: 2. The CDR3 loop spans 13 amino acids. CDR1 and CDR2 from the germline V gene are MNHEY and SVGAGI. The CDR3 sequence is CASTDRGNTEAFF. For the CDR3, the DNA is TGTGCCAGCACCGACAGGGGGAACACTGAAGCTTTCTTT.

This clone appeared a single time. V gene TRBV5-4 combines with J gene TRBJ2-3; possible D gene TRBD1, 5 bases. Trimming removed 4 bases at V and 2 bases at J, with 11 bases between. Germline CDR1 and CDR2: SGHNT and YYREEE (reference sequence). CDR3 length equals 14 residues. CDR3 bases: TGTGCCAGCAGCCTGACAGTTTCCACAGATACGCAGTATTTT. This sequence encodes CASSLTVSTDTQYF.

The chain combines TRBV11-2 with TRBJ1-2, with D maybe TRBD1 (5 bases). V was trimmed by 3 bases and J by 1 base, leaving 12 bases between them. CDR3 length: 15 amino acids. Germline CDR1 and CDR2: SGHAT and FQNNGV. For the CDR3, the DNA is TGTGCCAGCAGCTTGAGGGACGGGATTAACTATGGCTACACCTTC. It is translated as CASSLRDGINYGYTF. Complete variable domain (other parts from reference TRBV11-2 and TRBJ1-2): EAGVAQSPRYKIIEKRQSVAFWCNPISGHATLYWYQQILGQGPKLLIQFQNNGVVDDSQLPKDRFSAERLKGVDSTLKIQPAKLEDSAVYLCASSLRDGINYGYTFGSGTRLTVV.

This chain connects TRBV18 to TRBJ2-1; the D is unclear. Germline CDR1 reads KGHSH; CDR2 reads LQKENI. Trimming removed 5 bases at V and 0 bases at J, with 5 bases between. The CDR3 extends over 13 amino acids. DNA of the CDR3: TGTGCCAGCTCAATGAGCTCCTACAATGAGCAGTTCTTC. Amino acids: CASSMSSYNEQFF.

The V and J genes are TRBV19 and TRBJ2-2; either TRBD1 or TRBD2 may supply D (6 bases each). Trimming removed 5 bases from V and 3 bases from J, with 10 bases in between. This CDR3 region has 14 residues. Germline V gene lookup returns CDR1 LNHDA and CDR2 SQIVND (reference sequence). The CDR3, as DNA: TGTGCCAGTAGTCCGGGGGCGTACACCGGGGAGCTGTTTTTT. Translating gives CASSPGAYTGELFF. Full variable domain (missing parts from reference TRBV19 and TRBJ2-2): DGGITQSPKYLFRKEGQNVTLSCEQNLNHDAMYWYRQDPGQGLRLIYYSQIVNDFQKGDIAEGYSVSREKKESFPLTVTSAQKNPTAFYLCASSPGAYTGELFFGEGSRLTVL.

The rearrangement links TRBV18 to TRBJ1-1, with D hard to call. CDR1 KGHSH and CDR2 LQKENI come from the germline V gene. V was clipped by 3 bases and J by 1 base, with 9 bases between them. The CDR3 covers 14 residues. CDR3 residues: CASSPRVTNTEAFF. CDR3 DNA sequence: TGTGCCAGCTCACCGAGGGTCACGAACACTGAAGCTTTCTTT.

Only one count was recorded for this clone. The CDR3 protein is CASNLVTSTYEQYF. The CDR3 DNA is TGTGCCAGCAACCTCGTTACTAGTACGTACGAGCAGTACTTC. This sequence joins TRBV5-6 and TRBJ2-7, with a weak D call TRBD2 (5 bases). V shed 6 bases and J shed 4 bases, with 17 bases lying between them. The V gene's germline CDR1 is SGHDT and CDR2 YYEEEE. The CDR3 consists of 14 residues.

The CDR3 region is CASSETHIPTNEKLFF. DNA for the CDR3: TGTGCCAGCAGTGAAACCCATATACCAACTAATGAAAAACTGTTTTTT. V and J are TRBV6-1 and TRBJ1-4; D not resolved. Germline V lookup: CDR1 MNHNS, CDR2 SASEGT. The CDR3 covers 16 residues. The germline V and J ends were trimmed by 2 bases and 0 bases, with 10 bases remaining between them.

The rearrangement uses TRBV7-2 and TRBJ2-7; unclear D gene. Germline V gene data show CDR1 as SGHTA and CDR2 as FQGNSA. Deletions cut 1 base from V and 4 bases from J, with 14 bases between. This CDR3 has 15 residues. This CDR3 is CASSLGRAGEYEQYF. The CDR3 coding sequence is TGTGCCAGCAGCTTAGGTAGGGCAGGAGAGTACGAGCAGTACTTC.

The chain joins TRBV30 to TRBJ1-2; D is unclear. The CDR3 contains 14 residues. V shed 0 bases and J shed 0 bases, with 8 bases lying between them. The germline V gene has CDR1 GTSNPN and CDR2 SVGIG (reference sequence). CDR3 in DNA: TGTGCCTGGAGTGTAATAGGGACTAACTATGGCTACACCTTC. This sequence encodes CAWSVIGTNYGYTF.

This clone was observed a single time. The gene calls are TRBV15 and TRBJ2-7; D call uncertain. Trimming removed 0 bases at V and 3 bases at J, with 12 bases between. CDR1 is LNHNV, CDR2 YYDKDF, per germline (reference sequence). This CDR3 comprises 15 residues. The chain's CDR3 is CATSREMVPGYEQYF. In DNA form, the CDR3 reads TGTGCCACCAGCAGAGAGATGGTCCCGGGCTACGAGCAGTACTTC.

The genes are TRBV2 and TRBJ1-3; no definite D call. This CDR3 has 16 amino acids. Germline CDR1 SNHLY, CDR2 FYNNEI. Trimming took off 4 bases at V and 0 bases at J, with 13 bases between the two ends. The CDR3 bases are TGTGCCAGCAGTGGCCTGGGCTCCCTCTCTGGAAACACCATATATTTT. Protein sequence: CASSGLGSLSGNTIYF.

In regard to this clone: This same CDR3 is encoded by further DNA sequences in the sample. The V gene is TRBV29-1, the J gene TRBJ1-1; D unresolved. The CDR3 contains 13 residues. Trimming removed 1 base at V and 0 bases at J, with 6 bases between. Germline V gene data show CDR1 as SQVTM and CDR2 as ANQGSEA. In nucleotides, the CDR3 is TGCAGCGTTGAAGGGCGGGTGAACACTGAAGCTTTCTTT. This gives the protein CSVEGRVNTEAFF. The full variable domain, in which reference TRBV29-1 and TRBJ1-1 provide the parts outside the CDR3, is SAVISQKPSRDICQRGTSLTIQCQVDSQVTMMFWYRQQPGQSLTLIATANQGSEATYESGFVIDKFPISRPNLTFSTLTVSNMSPEDSSIYLCSVEGRVNTEAFFGQGTRLTVV.

V usage is TRBV20-1 and J usage is TRBJ1-5; D is undetermined. The CDR3 runs 11 residues. The V gene lost 5 bases and the J gene lost 4 bases, with 6 bases spanning the gap. Germline values: CDR1 DFQATT, CDR2 SNEGSKA (reference sequence). The CDR3 spells CSARTNQPQHF. Here the CDR3 DNA reads TGCAGTGCTCGGACTAATCAGCCCCAGCATTTT.

The rearrangement links TRBV19 to TRBJ2-5; no definite D call. The CDR3 covers 16 residues. Deletions cut 6 bases from V and 0 bases from J, with 17 bases between. Germline V gives CDR1 LNHDA, CDR2 SQIVND (reference sequence). CDR3 loop: CASSPQNSDYQETQYF. In DNA, the CDR3 is TGTGCCAGTAGCCCCCAGAACTCCGATTACCAAGAGACCCAGTACTTC.

The rearrangement joins TRBV5-1 to TRBJ2-7; 7 bases are shared with TRBD1. From germline, CDR1 is SGHRS and CDR2 YFSETQ. Unmatched junction bases numbered 3, after V lost 4 bases and J lost 2 bases. CDR3 size: 13 residues. For the CDR3, the DNA is TGCGCCAGCAGCACCGGGACAGCCTACGAGCAGTACTTC. It is translated as CASSTGTAYEQYF.

The J gene is TRBJ2-5, the V gene TRBV13, with 9 bases identical to TRBD1. The end of the DNA aligns better with TRBJ2-7, so the J call may be wrong. Germline V gene data show CDR1 as PRHDT and CDR2 as FYEKMQ (reference sequence). This CDR3 contains 15 residues. The CDR3 sequence: CASSLAGQGYYEQYF. In nucleotides, the CDR3 is TGTGCCAGCAGCTTAGCCGGACAGGGGTACTACGAGCAGTACTTC.

The V call is TRBV7-2, the J call TRBJ2-2, with D hard to call. CDR1 is SGHTA, CDR2 FQGNSA, per germline. This CDR3 contains 16 residues. V shed 0 bases and J shed 0 bases, with 8 bases lying between them. The CDR3 spells CASSLAPSSNTGELFF. The CDR3 nucleotides read TGTGCCAGCAGCTTAGCGCCTAGTTCGAACACCGGGGAGCTGTTTTTT.

The CDR3 nucleotides are TGTGCCAGCAGCTTTTCCGCCAGGGGGCTTCAGCCCCAGCATTTT. Residues: CASSFSARGLQPQHF. This sequence joins TRBV7-2 and TRBJ1-5, with 8 bases aligning to TRBD1. Germline CDR1 is SGHTA and CDR2 is FQGNSA. With V trimmed by 3 bases and J by 6 bases, 7 bases remained unmatched. The CDR3 has 15 residues.

The genes are TRBV11-2 and TRBJ1-2; tentatively, D is TRBD1 (5 bases). CDR3 length: 12 amino acids. V was clipped by 2 bases and J by 5 bases, with 6 bases between them. Germline V gives CDR1 SGHAT, CDR2 FQNNGV. The chain's CDR3 is CASSLRGYGYTF. CDR3 in DNA: TGTGCCAGCAGCTTACGGGGGTATGGCTACACCTTC.

V gene TRBV7-6 combines with J gene TRBJ1-5; D is unresolved. The CDR3 is 14 residues long. Germline assignment: CDR1 SGHVS and CDR2 FNYEAQ. V lost 0 bases and J 1 base, leaving 4 bases between the germline ends. The CDR3 DNA reads as TGTGCCAGCAGCTTAGCTGAGAGCAATCAGCCCCAGCATTTT. Translation gives CASSLAESNQPQHF.

The CDR3 DNA follows: TGTGCCAGCAGTTTCCGCCGGTTCTACGAGCAGTACTTC. Encoded protein: CASSFRRFYEQYF. The V and J genes are TRBV28 and TRBJ2-7, with D unclear. CDR3 length: 13 amino acids. The germline gives CDR1 MDHEN, CDR2 SYDVKM. V was trimmed by 3 bases and J by 3 bases, leaving 9 bases between them. The full variable domain, its missing parts supplied by reference TRBV28 and TRBJ2-7, is DVKVTQSSRYLVKRTGEKVFLECVQDMDHENMFWYRQDPGLGLRLIYFSYDVKMKEKGDIPEGYSVSREKKERFSLILESASTNQTSMYLCASSFRRFYEQYFGPGTRLTVT.

Regarding this clone: This sample also contains other DNA sequences that code for the same CDR3. V and J are TRBV5-1 and TRBJ2-3; D unresolved. The V end was cut by 0 bases, the J end by 0 bases, with 8 bases between. This CDR3 comprises 15 residues. Germline CDR1 is SGHRS and CDR2 is YFSETQ. The CDR3: CASSLGGASTDTQYF. The CDR3 DNA follows: TGCGCCAGCAGCTTGGGCGGAGCTAGCACAGATACGCAGTATTTT. Combining the CDR3 with reference TRBV5-1 and TRBJ2-3 gives the whole variable domain KAGVTQTPRYLIKTRGQQVTLSCSPISGHRSVSWYQQTPGQGLQFLFEYFSETQRNKGNFPGRFSGRQFSNSRSEMNVSTLELGDSALYLCASSLGGASTDTQYFGPGTRLTVL.

The genes are TRBV2 and TRBJ2-1, with 9 bases identical to TRBD2. Per the germline V gene, CDR1 is SNHLY and CDR2 is FYNNEI. CDR3 size: 16 residues. V trimming: 8 bases; J trimming: 6 bases; junction bases outside the gene matches: 14. This chain's CDR3 is CASLRLSGSSGNEQFF. The CDR3 nucleotides read TGTGCCAGCCTCAGGCTTAGCGGGAGTTCTGGCAATGAGCAGTTCTTC.